The T cell receptor beta chain under discussion was sequenced for a study of blood T cell repertoires in COVID-19. Only in-frame clones appear in the TCRdb table, and some are missing; sequencing was by immunoSEQ multiplex PCR. The table lists some 530,000 clones, approximately 91% of them singletons, with 8% to 9.5% in the top ten. What the recovered Cohort 3 donors had was two negative PCRs, clearance, or symptom resolution. The V gene's germline CDR1 is KGHSH and CDR2 LQKENI. The CDR3 is 15 residues long. Trimming shortened V by 3 bases and J by 1 base, and 12 bases separated the two germline ends.

This chain uses TRBV18 with TRBJ1-1, with a possible D match to TRBD1 (5 bases). The sequenced sample was PBMCs or T cells enriched from blood (not recorded which). The receptor was derived from a woman aged 60 to 75 who had recovered from COVID-19. CDR3 residues: CASSPMGTGNTEAFF. The CDR3 nucleotides read TGTGCCAGCTCACCCATGGGGACTGGGAACACTGAAGCTTTCTTT.